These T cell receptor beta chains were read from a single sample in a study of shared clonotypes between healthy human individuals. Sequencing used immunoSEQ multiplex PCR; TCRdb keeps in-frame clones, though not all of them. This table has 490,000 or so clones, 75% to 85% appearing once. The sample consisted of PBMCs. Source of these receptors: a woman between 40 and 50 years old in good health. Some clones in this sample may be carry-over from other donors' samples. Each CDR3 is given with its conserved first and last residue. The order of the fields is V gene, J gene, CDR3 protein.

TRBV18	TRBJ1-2	CASSPSGGQASYTF
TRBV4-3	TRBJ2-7	CASSHLCAGPTSYEQYF
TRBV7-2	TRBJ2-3	CASSLVFGGSGTDTQYF
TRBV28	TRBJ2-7	CASSPTYGIPYEQYF
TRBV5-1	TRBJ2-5	CASSFVARGPQETQYF
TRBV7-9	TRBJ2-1	CASSPPGSLYNEQFF
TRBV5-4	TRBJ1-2	CASSLAAGGSGYTF
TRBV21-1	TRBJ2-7	CASSKAGGAWVVSYEQYF
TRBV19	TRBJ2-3	CASSIVWTSGRADTQYF
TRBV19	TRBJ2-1	CASSVGLVNEQFF
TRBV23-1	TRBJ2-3	CASSLGVDTQYF
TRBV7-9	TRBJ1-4	CASSLGTATNEKLFF
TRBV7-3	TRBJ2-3	CASSLYGERRTDTQYF
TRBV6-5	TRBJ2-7	CASRLSLAGSHEQYF
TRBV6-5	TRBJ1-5	CASSWAGGSNQPQHF
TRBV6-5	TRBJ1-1	CASRGTDSYTEAFF
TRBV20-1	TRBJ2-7	CSAREEHEQYF
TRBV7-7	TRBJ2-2	CASSLGVRDWNTGELFF
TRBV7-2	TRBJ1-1	CASSFDRGSTEAFF
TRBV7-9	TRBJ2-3	CASSLGLGTSGTDTQYF
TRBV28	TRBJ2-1	CASSFSGRIVNEQFF
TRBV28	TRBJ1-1	CASSLSQGNTEAFF
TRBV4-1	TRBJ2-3	CASSNHGLADTQYF
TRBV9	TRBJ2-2	CASSPWVVSDTGELFF
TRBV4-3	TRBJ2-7	CASSQDRQGGFYEQYF
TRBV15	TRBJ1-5	CATSRGTGGLEPQHF
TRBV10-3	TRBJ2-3	CATETRTTDTQYF
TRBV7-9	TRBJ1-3	CASSLAQPDSGNTIYF
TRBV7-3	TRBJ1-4	CASSLTQSGAKATNEKLFF
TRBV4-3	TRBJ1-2	CASSQGYQESYGYTF
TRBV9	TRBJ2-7	CASSVAISHEQYF
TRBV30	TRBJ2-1	CAYTTGQNYNEQFF
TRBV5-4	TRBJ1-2	CASSTGQPNYGYTF
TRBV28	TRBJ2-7	CATDNSYEQYF
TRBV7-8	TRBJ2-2	CASSTHSTNIAGELFF
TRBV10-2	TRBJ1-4	CASSSGPATNEKLFF